This T cell receptor beta chain was retrieved from a study of metastatic and nonmetastatic thyroid tumors (dated by TCRdb to 2020 to 2022). For the wider study: Repertoires were compared across peripheral blood and tumor or nodule tissue samples from malignant and benign thyroid patients. Results the study describes overall, beyond this receptor: TCR beta diversity was reported as significantly higher in malignant tumors than in benign nodules, in both blood and tumor samples.

None of the patients had been given any treatment before thyroid surgery. Using T-cell receptor beta sequencing, the researchers looked back retrospectively at clinical samples from patients, gathered between about 2012 and 2018. This clone is described as medium-sized (0.01 to 0.1%). Its antigen specificity is not known. Base qualities are missing; no much larger clone stands one base away. The library was obtained by PCR. The sequencing machine was an Illumina HiSeq 4000. High-throughput sequencing was used to profile the TCR beta-chain CDR3 region of each patient. Concerning the study's data processing: A classifier to discriminate distant-metastatic papillary thyroid cancer patients was built from CDR3 differences across clinicopathological groups. The Shannon index was used to measure repertoire diversity, and the Morisita-Horn index was used to measure how similar tumor and blood repertoires were. TCRdb trimmed public reads at Q25 via fastp, called clones via MiXCR and kept in-frame beta chains. These V and J calls originate from TCRdb's pipeline instead of the authors' own analysis. The sample yields over 20,000 clones; 15% to 19% were counted once. About two fifths of the sample is taken by the ten largest.

Ends trimmed: V by 3 bases, J by 3 bases; bases unmatched to a gene: 9. Including the terminal cysteine and phenylalanine, the CDR3 comprises 17 residues. The kept DNA is CDR3 alone, 51 bases in frame from the first base. The CDR1 and CDR2 encoded by the germline V gene are SGHTA and FQGNSA. Material: blood. The rearrangement combines TRBV7-2 with TRBJ2-3; 10 bases in between match TRBD2. The clonotype originates from a female donor with papillary thyroid cancer or a benign thyroid nodule (not recorded which). Some clones in this sample may be carry-over from other donors' samples. The DNA sequence is TGTGCCAGCAGCTTTTCCGGAGCGGGAGGGGGGACAGATACGCAGTATTTT. The encoded protein is CASSFSGAGGGTDTQYF.